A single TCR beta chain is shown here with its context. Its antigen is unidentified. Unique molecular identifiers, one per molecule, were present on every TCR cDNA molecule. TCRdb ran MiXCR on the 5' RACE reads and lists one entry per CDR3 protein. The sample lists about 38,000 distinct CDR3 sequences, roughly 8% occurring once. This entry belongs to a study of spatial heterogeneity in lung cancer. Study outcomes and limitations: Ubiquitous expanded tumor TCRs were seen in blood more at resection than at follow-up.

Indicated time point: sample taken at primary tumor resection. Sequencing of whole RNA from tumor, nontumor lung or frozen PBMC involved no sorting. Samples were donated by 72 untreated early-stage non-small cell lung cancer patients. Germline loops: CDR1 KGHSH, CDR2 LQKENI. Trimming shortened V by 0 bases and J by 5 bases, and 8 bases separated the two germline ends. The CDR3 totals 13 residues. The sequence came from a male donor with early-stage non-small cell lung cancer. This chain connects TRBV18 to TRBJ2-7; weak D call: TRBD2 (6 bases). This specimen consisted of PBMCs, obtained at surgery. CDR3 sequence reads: CASSPPSGDEQYV. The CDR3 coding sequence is TGTGCCAGCTCACCACCCTCGGGGGACGAGCAGTACGTC.